This T cell receptor (beta chain) was profiled in a study of regulatory T cells. All CD3G-deficient patients showed autoimmunity, more severe in two. The primer mix had 52 TRBV and 13 TRBJ primers. Clones were sequenced by immunoSEQ multiplex PCR, and TCRdb holds only the in-frame ones, with some missing. Here the sample spans tens of thousands of clones, roughly 93% being singletons. The germline CDR1 and CDR2 sequences are DFQATT and SNEGSKA (reference sequence). Trimming cost V 6 bases and J 6 bases, with 12 bases left between them. CDR3 length: 11 residues. V and J are TRBV20-1 and TRBJ2-7; possible D gene TRBD2, 5 bases. The TCR was taken from a child aged 2-15 years with CD3G deficiency. Sequencing used CD8+ T cells sorted from blood. The CDR3 DNA reads TGCAGTGCCACCCGAGGAGGCGAGCAGTACTTC. Its protein is CSATRGGEQYF.